The 2 T cell receptor beta chains below come from one sample, sequenced in a study of blood T cell repertoires in COVID-19. Using immunoSEQ multiplex PCR, the repertoire was profiled, and TCRdb retains in-frame clones only, with some absent. The data show approximately 210,000 clones, roughly four fifths seen once. Source material: peripheral blood. The receptors originated from a woman between 40 and 55 years old with acute or convalescent COVID-19.

This clone was picked up one time. The chain employs TRBV11-2 and TRBJ2-3; tentatively, D is TRBD1 (6 bases). V was pared by 1 base and J by 1 base, with 15 bases between. CDR3 size: 17 residues. The germline V gene has CDR1 SGHAT and CDR2 FQNNGV. The CDR3 nucleotides are TGTGCCAGCAGCTTAGGGCGACCCACAGGGCGCACAGATACGCAGTATTTT. Encoded protein: CASSLGRPTGRTDTQYF.

The chain combines TRBV4-1 with TRBJ1-2; TRBD1 might be the D (5 bases). CDR1 is MGHRA, CDR2 YSYEKL, per germline. The CDR3 covers 17 residues. The V end was cut by 4 bases, the J end by 7 bases, with 25 bases between. The CDR3 spells CASSPQMGQSPAGGYTF. CDR3 coding DNA: TGCGCCAGCAGCCCTCAGATGGGGCAGAGCCCAGCCGGTGGCTACACCTTC.